This TCR beta chain emerged from a study of shared clonotypes between healthy human individuals. Here immunoSEQ multiplex PCR was the method, and the copy in TCRdb shows in-frame clones only, minus some. The sample includes millions of clones, roughly 96% of them seen just once. CDR1 is GTSNPN and CDR2 is SVGIG in the germline V gene (reference sequence). The CDR3 has 12 amino acids. Trimming at V came to 3 bases and at J to 7 bases, leaving 4 bases not matched to a gene. Sequences were obtained from naive CD4+ T cells sorted from blood. Subset specified: CD45RA+ positively selected. This TCR was sampled from a man aged 18 to 29 in good health. V is TRBV30 and J is TRBJ2-3, with 7 bases lining up with TRBD2. DNA of the CDR3: TGTGCCTGGAGCGGAGCGGGAAATACGCAGTATTTT. Protein product: CAWSGAGNTQYF.